These T cell receptor beta chains were read from a single sample in a study of early T cells in non-severe SARS-CoV-2 infection. TCRdb independently ran MiXCR on the 5' RACE reads; one entry per CDR3 protein. The sample lists approximately 31,000 distinct CDR3 sequences, 5.7% occurring once. Sequencing was performed on whole blood. These receptors all come from an adult who was a healthcare worker with PCR-confirmed SARS-CoV-2 infection or an uninfected control (not recorded which). Each CDR3 is given with its conserved first and last residue. The order of the fields is clone size, J gene, D gene, V gene, CDR3 DNA, CDR3 protein. A D gene is named only where the DNA matches it firmly. Size tells how often a clone was seen (once, few, many) or the class of an expanded clone, and some rows leave it out.

many TRBJ2-3 - TRBV20-1 TGCAGTGCTGGCCCTATCCGACTACACACAGATACGCAGTATTTT CSAGPIRLHTDTQYF
many TRBJ2-5 - TRBV27 TGTGCCAGCGCCCGGGGAGGTCAAGAGACCCAGTACTTC CASARGGQETQYF
many TRBJ2-3 - TRBV6-6 TGTGCCAGCAGTGAACTTAGACAGCTTAGCACAGATACGCAGTATTTT CASSELRQLSTDTQYF
many TRBJ2-5 TRBD1 TRBV27 TGTGCCAGCAGTAGACAGGGGATTGAGACCCAGTACTTC CASSRQGIETQYF
- TRBJ2-1 TRBD2 TRBV11-2 TGTGCCAGCAGCCCACAGACTAGCGGGAGGGACAATGAGCAGTTCTTC CASSPQTSGRDNEQFF
many TRBJ2-3 - TRBV28 TGTGCCAGCGCCTTGGCCCAGGCGGATACGCAGTATTTT CASALAQADTQYF
many TRBJ2-1 - TRBV20-1 TGCAGTGCTAGAGATCTGTCTAGCTATCACAATGAGCAGTTCTTC CSARDLSSYHNEQFF
few TRBJ2-5 TRBD1 TRBV20-1 TGCAGTGCTAGCGAGGCGGTGGGGACAGGGATGGTTGAGACCCAGTACTTC CSASEAVGTGMVETQYF
many TRBJ1-2 - TRBV6-5 TGTGCCAGCAGGAGGGACATTTCCGTTGGCTACACCTTC CASRRDISVGYTF
few TRBJ2-4 - TRBV28 TGTGCCAGCTCGGGGATCCAAAACATTCAGTACTTC CASSGIQNIQYF
many TRBJ2-7 - TRBV6-5 TGTGCCAGCAGTTACTCGCCCCGGGGCGAGCAGTACTTC CASSYSPRGEQYF
many TRBJ1-2 TRBD1 TRBV7-3 TGTGCCAGCAGCCCCCAAGGACAGGCTAACTATGGCTACACCTTC CASSPQGQANYGYTF
many TRBJ2-3 - TRBV20-1 TGCAGTGCTAGAATCACCGGGACCCACAGGACAGATACGCAGTATTTT CSARITGTHRTDTQYF
medium-sized TRBJ2-5 - TRBV7-2 TGTGCCAGCAGCCGCGAAGCCTACGAGACCCAGTACTTC CASSREAYETQYF
many TRBJ2-1 TRBD2 TRBV29-1 TGCAGCGTTGAACTAGCGGGAGGATACAATGAGCAGTTCTTC CSVELAGGYNEQFF
many TRBJ2-3 - TRBV28 TGTGCCAGCTCGCAGGGGACAGATACGCAGTATTTT CASSQGTDTQYF
many TRBJ1-2 - TRBV12-3/TRBV12-4 TGTGCCAGCAGTTTAGCGGGGGGATTCCATGGCTACACCTTC CASSLAGGFHGYTF
many TRBJ2-4 - TRBV3-1 TGTGCCAGCAGCCAAGGTTTGTCCAGGGGCGAAAACATTCAGTACTTC CASSQGLSRGENIQYF
many TRBJ2-2 - TRBV7-2 TGTGCCAGCAGCTTTATAACCGGGGAGCTGTTTTTT CASSFITGELFF
- TRBJ2-4 - TRBV12-3/TRBV12-4 TGTGCCAGCAGTTTGAGTCCTAAGGTCAACATTCAGTACTTC CASSLSPKVNIQYF
many TRBJ1-5 TRBD1 TRBV6-2/TRBV6-3 TGTGCCAGCAGTGCCGGGACAGGGCCCCATCAGCCCCAGCATTTT CASSAGTGPHQPQHF
many TRBJ1-6 - TRBV6-5 TGTGCCAGCAGTTCAGACTACAGGGACTCACCCCTCCACTTT CASSSDYRDSPLHF
- TRBJ2-7 - TRBV6-6 TGTGCCAGCAGTTACTCTTCGGCTATCTACGAGCAGTACTTC CASSYSSAIYEQYF
many TRBJ1-1 - TRBV14 TGTGCCAGCAGCCAAGATTGGCAGGGAGCAGCTTTCTTT CASSQDWQGAAFF
many TRBJ2-1 - TRBV3-1 TGTGCCAGCAGCAGATACAGCGGTAACAATGAGCAGTTCTTC CASSRYSGNNEQFF
many TRBJ2-3 TRBD2 TRBV24-1 TGTGCCACCAGTGGTGGTAGCGGGAGAGTGAATACGCAGTATTTT CATSGGSGRVNTQYF
medium-sized TRBJ2-2 TRBD1 TRBV14 TGTGCCAGCAGCCAAACGGGACAGGGGGCGCTTATGAACACCGGGGAGCTGTTTTTT CASSQTGQGALMNTGELFF
few TRBJ1-2 - TRBV2 TGTGCCAGCACACGCAGAGGGGGCTACACCTTC CASTRRGGYTF
- TRBJ2-7 - TRBV12-3/TRBV12-4 TGTGCCAGCAGTTTACGTCTAGCCTCCTACGAGCAGTACTTC CASSLRLASYEQYF
many TRBJ2-3 - TRBV5-1 TGCGCCAGCAGCCCCCAGGGCAGCACAGATACGCAGTATTTT CASSPQGSTDTQYF
many TRBJ1-5 - TRBV7-2 TGTGCCAGCAGTCAGGGGAGCAATCAGCCCCAGCATTTT CASSQGSNQPQHF
- TRBJ2-5 TRBD1 TRBV28 TGTGCCAGCAGTAAACTCTTTGGGACAGGCCAAGAGACCCAGTACTTC CASSKLFGTGQETQYF
many TRBJ2-1 - TRBV10-1 TGCGCCAGCAGTGTGAGCAATGAGCAGTTCTTC CASSVSNEQFF
many TRBJ2-3 - TRBV7-8 TGTGCCAGCAGCTTAGTCGCCCCCCGCGCAGATACGCAGTATTTT CASSLVAPRADTQYF
many TRBJ1-1 - TRBV7-2 TGTGCCAGCAGCCCACGGAGGGGGATAGGCGAAGCTTTCTTT CASSPRRGIGEAFF
many TRBJ1-1 - TRBV6-5 TGTGCCAGCAGTTTGACAGGCGACACTGAAGCTTTCTTT CASSLTGDTEAFF
many TRBJ1-6 - TRBV4-1 TGCGCCAGCAGCCAAGATGTGGGCAGGTTGTCGTATAATTCACCCCTCCACTTT CASSQDVGRLSYNSPLHF